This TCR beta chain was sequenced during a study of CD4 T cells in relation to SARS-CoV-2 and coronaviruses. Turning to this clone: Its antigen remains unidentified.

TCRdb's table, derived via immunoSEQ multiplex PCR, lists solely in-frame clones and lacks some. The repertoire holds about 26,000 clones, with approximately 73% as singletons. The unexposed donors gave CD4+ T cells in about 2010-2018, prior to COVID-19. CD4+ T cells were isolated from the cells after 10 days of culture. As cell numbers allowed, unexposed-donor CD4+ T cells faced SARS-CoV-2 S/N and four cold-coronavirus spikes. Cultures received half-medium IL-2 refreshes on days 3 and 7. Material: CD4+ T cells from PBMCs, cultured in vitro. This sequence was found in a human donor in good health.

The CDR3 bases are TGTGCCAGCAGTCCCTCCGCCGGAGAGCAGTACTTC. Translation gives CASSPSAGEQYF. The rearrangement links TRBV28 to TRBJ2-7; D not resolved. V dropped 5 bases and J dropped 7 bases, with 12 bases sitting between them. The CDR3 contains 12 residues. CDR1 and CDR2 from the germline V gene are MDHEN and SYDVKM.